One sample yielded the 8 T cell receptor beta chains listed below, sequenced in a study of shared clonotypes between healthy human individuals. CD45RO-negative, CCR7-selected cells formed the naive CD8 fraction, which excluded terminally differentiated effector memory CD45RA+ cells. Libraries were prepared by immunoSEQ multiplex PCR; TCRdb keeps only in-frame clonotypes and omits some of them. The sample lists hundreds of thousands of clones, around 95% occurring once. Material: naive CD8+ T cells sorted from blood. The receptor set was obtained from a woman aged 25 to 45 in good health.

The V gene is TRBV2, the J gene TRBJ2-2; D gene ambiguous. Germline assignment: CDR1 SNHLY and CDR2 FYNNEI. This CDR3 spans 12 amino acids. With 11 bases removed from V and 5 bases from J, the gap between germline ends came to 12 bases. CDR3 nucleotides: TGTGCCCGAGTGACCGAGACCGGGGAGCTGTTTTTT. Translated: CARVTETGELFF.

The rearrangement uses TRBV7-9 and TRBJ2-7; D not resolved. Germline CDR1 and CDR2: SEHNR and FQNEAQ (reference sequence). The CDR3 is made up of 13 amino acids. Deletions cut 3 bases from V and 0 bases from J, with 6 bases between. The DNA of the CDR3 is TGTGCCAGCAGCTTTCAAGACTCCTACGAGCAGTACTTC. It encodes CASSFQDSYEQYF. Full variable domain (missing parts from reference TRBV7-9 and TRBJ2-7): DTGVSQNPRHKITKRGQNVTFRCDPISEHNRLYWYRQTLGQGPEFLTYFQNEAQLEKSRLLSDRFSAERPKGSFSTLEIQRTEQGDSAMYLCASSFQDSYEQYFGPGTRLTVT.

The chain joins TRBV10-2 to TRBJ2-7; the D gene is possibly TRBD2 (7 bases). CDR3 length: 15 residues. Germline V gives CDR1 WSHSY, CDR2 SAAADI. Trimming pared 0 bases from V and 4 bases from J, leaving 13 bases between. CDR3 amino acids: CASSESVGGAYEQYF. The CDR3 coding sequence is TGCGCCAGCAGTGAGTCGGTAGGGGGGGCTTACGAGCAGTACTTC.

This sequence joins TRBV27 and TRBJ1-4, with 7 nucleotides matching TRBD1. V shed 6 bases and J 11 bases; nucleotides not matched to a gene: 12. The germline V gene has CDR1 MNHEY and CDR2 SMNVEV (reference sequence). The CDR3 has 14 residues. CDR3: CASRGLTGVDKLFF. The CDR3 DNA sequence: TGTGCCAGCAGGGGTCTAACAGGGGTAGACAAACTGTTTTTT.

The chain has TRBV10-2 and TRBJ2-1; 10 bases align to TRBD2. Trimming at V came to 6 bases and at J to 4 bases, leaving 3 bases not matched to a gene. Germline-derived CDR1 and CDR2 are WSHSY and SAAADI. CDR3 size: 14 residues. The CDR3 bases are TGCGCCAGCAGAGTAGCGGGAGGATACAATGAGCAGTTCTTC. Its protein is CASRVAGGYNEQFF.

This chain uses TRBV19 with TRBJ1-5, with 10 positions matching TRBD1. V gave up 6 bases and J gave up 4 bases; unmatched junction bases: 6. Germline loops: CDR1 LNHDA, CDR2 SQIVND (reference sequence). The CDR3 covers 15 residues. CDR3 coding DNA: TGTGCCAGTAGAGGGACAGGGGAGTTTAATCAGCCCCAGCATTTT. This sequence encodes CASRGTGEFNQPQHF.

The rearrangement uses TRBV11-3 and TRBJ2-6; D remains unclear. Germline lookup yields CDR1 SGHNT and CDR2 YENEEA. The CDR3 sequence is 16 residues long. Trimming shortened V by 5 bases and J by 0 bases, and 11 bases separated the two germline ends. The CDR3 protein is CASSPGRSSGANVLTF. The DNA for the CDR3 is TGTGCCAGCAGCCCAGGACGGAGCTCTGGGGCCAACGTCCTGACTTTC.

In this sample, this clone turned up once. The chain recombines TRBV13 with TRBJ1-1; D remains unclear. CDR3 length equals 14 residues. The germline V and J ends were trimmed by 8 bases and 5 bases, with 18 bases remaining between them. Germline V gene sequence: CDR1 PRHDT, CDR2 FYEKMQ (reference sequence). Here the CDR3 DNA reads TGTGCCAGCCAGTTGCGGGGAACGGGGACTGAAGCTTTCTTT. Translation gives CASQLRGTGTEAFF.